The present T cell receptor (beta chain) was sequenced within a study of OX40 agonist ivuxolimab in advanced cancers. Broadly, across the study: Ivuxolimab, which targeted the costimulatory receptor OX40 (CD134), was an agonistic, fully human IgG2 monoclonal antibody. Intravenous ivuxolimab was administered to patients every 2 weeks at six dose levels: 0.01, 0.1, 0.3, 1.5, 3 and 10 mg/kg. Among the 50 to 55 dose-escalation patients, around 20 had hepatocellular carcinoma, approximately 15 melanoma, 9 renal cell carcinoma and 9 head and neck cancer. In the dose-escalation cohort, 75% to 85% of patients were male, and the mean age was roughly 56 years with a range of roughly 23 to 79. Patients were allowed to have had prior anti-PD-1, anti-PD-L1 or anti-CTLA-4 therapy, and around 40% of the dose-escalation patients had previously received checkpoint inhibitors. Three dose-escalation patients achieved partial responses, one with hepatocellular carcinoma and two with cutaneous melanoma. The point of sequencing TCRbeta in the periphery was to test whether ivuxolimab changed TCR sequence diversity and drove clonal T-cell expansion. The monotherapy dose-escalation portion (N of about 50 patients) of the phase I ivuxolimab trial is reported in the paper. Paper-wide results and their limitations: Clonal expansion of both CD4+ and CD8+ blood T cells was observed from baseline to week 6 at doses 0.1 to 3.0 mg/kg. In the 0.1-3.0 mg/kg groups, partial responders had among the lowest normalized peripheral clonal expansion, particularly in CD8+ T cells. The antigen specificity of the clonally expanded peripheral T cells was not determined. Low levels of normalized T-cell clonal expansion were also seen in some nonresponding patients. After ivuxolimab, expanded clones were on average more numerous among CD8+ T cells than among CD4+ T cells.

As concerns this clone: Its antigen is currently not known. The record has no base qualities; no much larger clone is one base away.

Patients with a history of autoimmune disease or receiving systemic immunosuppression were excluded from the trial. In every dose cohort, peripheral blood was drawn for TCR sequencing at baseline, cycle 4 day 1, and cycle 7 day 1. The samples were taken from a phase I, first-in-human, multicenter, open-label dose-escalation trial of ivuxolimab. Adults with locally advanced or metastatic head and neck squamous cell, hepatocellular, melanoma or renal cell carcinoma were enrolled in the trial. Before TCR sequencing, CD4+ T cells and CD8+ T cells from peripheral blood were sorted into separate populations. Trimming removed 6 bases from V and 4 bases from J, leaving 10 bases between the germline ends. Including the terminal cysteine and phenylalanine, the CDR3 comprises 13 residues. The DNA shown is the 39-base CDR3, in frame from base 1. From the germline V gene (reference sequence), CDR1 is MNHNY and CDR2 is SVGAGI.

Genomic DNA was isolated from the sorted cells so that the TCRbeta CDR3 region could be sequenced. TCRbeta CDR3 regions were sequenced using the immunoSEQ Assay. TCRdb limited this immuneACCESS table to in-frame rearrangements with V and J called. A share of clones is missing; checked studies link under half to unresolved V genes, and the rest is unexplained. This sample has about 120,000 clones in its table, and 80% to 95% of those were observed once. Over 0.15% of the sample belongs to the ten largest clones. The rearrangement combines TRBV6-6 with TRBJ2-1; TRBD1 could be the D gene, as 5 bases match. The material sequenced was CD4+ or CD8+ T cells sorted from blood, taken in a trial of the OX40 agonist ivuxolimab. This TCR came from an adult with an advanced solid tumor such as melanoma, head and neck, liver or kidney cancer. The CDR3 protein: CASRSDKYNEQFF. The DNA sequence is as follows: TGTGCCAGCAGATCGGACAAGTACAATGAGCAGTTCTTC.